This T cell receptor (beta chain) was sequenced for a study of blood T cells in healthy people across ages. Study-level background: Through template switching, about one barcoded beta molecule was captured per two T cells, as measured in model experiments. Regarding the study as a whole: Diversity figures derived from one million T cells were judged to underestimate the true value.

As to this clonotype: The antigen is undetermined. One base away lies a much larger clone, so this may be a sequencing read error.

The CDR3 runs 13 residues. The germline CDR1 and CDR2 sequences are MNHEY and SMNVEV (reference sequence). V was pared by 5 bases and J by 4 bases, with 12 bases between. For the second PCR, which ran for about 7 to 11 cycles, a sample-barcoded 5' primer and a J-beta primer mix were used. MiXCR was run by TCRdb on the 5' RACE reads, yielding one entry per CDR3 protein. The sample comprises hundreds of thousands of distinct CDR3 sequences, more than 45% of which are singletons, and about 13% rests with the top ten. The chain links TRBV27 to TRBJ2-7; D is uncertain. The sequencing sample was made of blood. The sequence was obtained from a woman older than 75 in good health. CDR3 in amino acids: CASSASVGYEQYF. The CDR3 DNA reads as TGTGCCAGCAGTGCATCCGTGGGATACGAGCAGTACTTC.